Listed below are T cell receptor beta chains from one sample, sequenced in a study of human T cells and chemical hapten exposure. TCRdb ran MiXCR on the RACE reads and lists one entry per CDR3 protein. The repertoire holds under 55,000 distinct CDR3 sequences, with roughly 10% as singletons. The sample was whole blood, taken in connection with sensitization to the hapten diphenylcyclopropenone (DPC). Receptor source: a woman in her thirties or forties with alopecia areata. Some clones in this sample may be carry-over from other donors' samples. Both conserved end residues are part of each CDR3. The D gene is left open where the match is weak. For some rows the clone size is stated as once, few or many, or as a class when expanded; others skip it.

NA	TRBV3-1	TRBD1	TRBJ1-3	CASSPSQGDPTLGNTIYF	TGTGCCAGCAGCCCCTCACAGGGGGACCCGACACTCGGAAACACCATATATTTT
NA	TRBV19	TRBD1	TRBJ2-7	CASSIRQGGSYEQYF	TGTGCCAGTAGTATACGACAGGGCGGTTCCTACGAGCAGTACTTC
many	TRBV12-3/TRBV12-4	NA	TRBJ1-1	CASSSTGRTEAFF	TGTGCCAGCAGTTCTACAGGGCGCACTGAAGCTTTCTTT
NA	TRBV30	NA	TRBJ1-6	CAWSGRESSPLHF	TGTGCCTGGAGTGGCAGGGAGAGTTCACCCCTCCACTTT
NA	TRBV2	NA	TRBJ1-1	CAVRRTDMNTEAFF	TGTGCCGTAAGAAGGACGGATATGAACACTGAAGCTTTCTTT
NA	TRBV6-1	NA	TRBJ1-1	CASSDWAEAFF	TGTGCCAGCAGTGATTGGGCTGAAGCTTTCTTT
many	TRBV7-2	NA	TRBJ1-2	CASTRTNYGYTF	TGTGCCAGCACCAGAACAAACTATGGCTACACCTTC
few	TRBV28	NA	TRBJ1-6	CASSRVGSLHF	TGTGCCAGCAGCAGGGTTGGGTCCCTCCACTTT
few	TRBV3-1	NA	TRBJ1-1	CASSQDSAEAFF	TGTGCCAGCAGCCAAGATTCGGCAGAAGCTTTCTTT
few	TRBV7-6	NA	TRBJ2-3	CASSLTSFTDTQYF	TGTGCCAGCAGCCTTACTAGCTTCACAGATACGCAGTATTTT
many	TRBV6-6	NA	TRBJ1-4	CASSLIRGATNEKLFF	TGTGCCAGCAGTTTAATCAGGGGAGCAACTAATGAAAAACTGTTTTTT
many	TRBV7-9	NA	TRBJ2-5	CASSSPRLKLAREETQYF	TGTGCCAGCAGCTCCCCCCGTCTCAAGCTAGCGCGTGAAGAGACCCAGTACTTC
many	TRBV9	NA	TRBJ2-4	CASSATGNLAKNIQYF	TGTGCCAGCAGCGCGACCGGTAACCTAGCCAAAAACATTCAGTACTTC
few	TRBV14	NA	TRBJ1-2	CASSPPGSYGYTF	TGTGCCAGCAGCCCTCCTGGGTCCTATGGCTACACCTTC
NA	TRBV11-2	NA	TRBJ1-1	CASSLRAVNWNTEVFF	TGTGCCAGCAGCTTAAGGGCGGTCAACTGGAACACTGAAGTTTTCTTT
few	TRBV2	NA	TRBJ2-3	CASRGRSTDTQYF	TGTGCCAGCCGGGGTCGTTCAACAGATACGCAGTATTTT
NA	TRBV10-3	TRBD2	TRBJ2-1	CAIKRGDYNEQFF	TGTGCCATCAAGCGGGGGGACTACAATGAGCAGTTCTTC
many	TRBV6-5	TRBD1	TRBJ1-1	CASSYSRDRGRGTEAFF	TGTGCCAGCAGTTACTCCCGGGACAGGGGACGGGGCACTGAAGCTTTCTTT
few	TRBV7-8	NA	TRBJ1-1	CASSLARAAHGAFF	TGTGCCAGCAGCTTAGCGCGGGCCGCTCATGGAGCTTTCTTT
many	TRBV12-3/TRBV12-4	NA	TRBJ2-7	CASKVTGGYEQYF	TGTGCCAGCAAGGTCACAGGAGGGTACGAGCAGTACTTC
NA	TRBV7-9	NA	TRBJ2-1	CASSLVPAGPYNEQFF	TGTGCCAGCAGCTTAGTCCCGGCAGGGCCCTACAATGAGCAGTTCTTC
NA	TRBV18	TRBD1	TRBJ1-1	CASSRQGTFTEAFF	TGTGCCAGCTCACGACAGGGGACGTTCACTGAAGCTTTCTTT
NA	TRBV11-2	TRBD1	TRBJ2-1	CASSLFHTGGNEQFF	TGTGCCAGCAGCTTATTTCACACAGGGGGCAATGAGCAGTTCTTC
many	TRBV11-2	TRBD1	TRBJ1-4	CASSFGTGINEKLFF	TGTGCCAGCAGCTTCGGGACAGGAATTAATGAAAAACTGTTTTTT
many	TRBV6-2/TRBV6-3	NA	TRBJ1-5	CASSYGETLGNQPQHF	TGTGCCAGCAGTTACGGAGAAACTTTAGGCAATCAGCCCCAGCATTTT
few	TRBV4-1	NA	TRBJ2-5	CASSQEGTGLIETQYF	TGCGCCAGCAGCCAAGAGGGAACAGGGTTGATAGAGACCCAGTACTTC
NA	TRBV12-3/TRBV12-4	NA	TRBJ1-2	CASSPTGTGDYGYTF	TGTGCCAGCAGTCCAACAGGGACCGGGGACTATGGCTACACCTTC
many	TRBV20-1	NA	TRBJ2-3	CSAREPWTGSTDTQYF	TGCAGTGCTAGAGAGCCCTGGACGGGAAGCACAGATACGCAGTATTTT
few	TRBV15	NA	TRBJ1-5	CATSGGSSNQPQHF	TGTGCCACCAGCGGAGGGTCTAGCAATCAGCCCCAGCATTTT
NA	TRBV4-2	TRBD2	TRBJ2-5	CASSQEGTSGSLETQYF	TGTGCCAGCAGCCAAGAAGGGACTAGCGGGAGTTTAGAGACCCAGTACTTC
many	TRBV7-9	NA	TRBJ1-5	CASSSTDSNQPQHF	TGTGCCAGCAGCTCGACAGATAGCAATCAGCCCCAGCATTTT
NA	TRBV28	NA	TRBJ1-1	CASIPGGVDTEAFF	TGTGCCAGCATCCCCGGGGGGGTAGATACTGAAGCTTTCTTT
medium-sized	TRBV18	TRBD1	TRBJ2-1	CASSSGTVNNEQFF	TGTGCCAGCTCCTCCGGGACAGTAAACAATGAGCAGTTCTTC
few	TRBV11-3	NA	TRBJ2-5	CASSLDGGPGETQYF	TGTGCCAGCAGCTTAGACGGGGGACCGGGGGAGACCCAGTACTTC
many	TRBV15	TRBD2	TRBJ2-7	CATSPGGSYEQYF	TGTGCCACCAGCCCCGGGGGGTCCTACGAGCAGTACTTC
many	TRBV29-1	TRBD1	TRBJ1-1	CSVLAGTANTEAFF	TGCAGCGTCCTCGCCGGGACAGCTAACACTGAAGCTTTCTTT
NA	TRBV13	TRBD2	TRBJ2-3	CASTLMGGGRDTQYF	TGTGCCAGCACCCTCATGGGCGGGGGGAGAGATACGCAGTATTTT
NA	TRBV20-1	NA	TRBJ1-3	CSATKGGNTIYF	TGCAGTGCCACAAAAGGAGGAAACACCATATATTTT
NA	TRBV7-2	TRBD2	TRBJ2-1	CASSLGSGGNNEQFF	TGTGCCAGCAGCTTAGGAAGCGGGGGAAACAATGAGCAGTTCTTC
NA	TRBV10-1	NA	TRBJ2-2	CASSTWNTGELFF	TGCGCCAGCAGTACCTGGAACACCGGGGAGCTGTTTTTT
few	TRBV5-1	NA	TRBJ1-6	CASSSTTGGYNSPLHF	TGCGCCAGCAGCTCGACGACAGGAGGCTATAATTCACCCCTCCACTTT
NA	TRBV9	NA	TRBJ2-1	CASSASATPNEQFF	TGTGCCAGCAGCGCATCAGCTACACCCAATGAGCAGTTCTTC